Listed below are T cell receptor beta chains from one sample, sequenced in a study of response to subunit inactivated influenza vaccine. TCRdb recomputed calls from the RT-PCR reads with MiXCR, one row per CDR3 protein. The sample yields hundreds of thousands of distinct CDR3 sequences, around 18% seen once. The material sequenced was PBMCs from blood, taken less than 6 days after vaccination. The receptors come from a man over 45 who received an inactivated influenza vaccine. Both conserved end residues are part of each CDR3. A D gene is named only where the DNA matches it firmly. Clone size, where shown, is once, few, many, or a class for clones that have expanded.

CDR3,DNA,J,D,size,V
CASRRGLAGDPFSYEQYF,TGCGCCAGCAGGAGAGGGCTAGCGGGGGACCCCTTCTCCTACGAGCAGTACTTC,TRBJ2-7,TRBD2,few,TRBV5-1
CASSLEAGGGYTF,TGTGCCAGCAGCTTAGAGGCAGGCGGGGGCTACACCTTC,TRBJ1-2,NA,many,TRBV7-2
CAIREAGQPQHF,TGTGCCATCAGAGAAGCGGGGCAGCCCCAGCATTTT,TRBJ1-5,NA,few,TRBV10-3
CSVEPGGLQETQYF,TGCAGCGTTGAACCGGGGGGCCTGCAAGAGACCCAGTACTTC,TRBJ2-5,NA,few,TRBV29-1
CASSPGAPPSNEQFF,TGTGCCAGCAGCCCGGGCGCGCCCCCTTCCAATGAGCAGTTCTTC,TRBJ2-1,NA,NA,TRBV28
CSARGQRGHHEQYF,TGCAGTGCTAGAGGCCAGCGGGGACATCACGAGCAGTACTTC,TRBJ2-7,NA,few,TRBV20-1
CASSYAPGTYNEQFF,TGTGCCAGCAGTTACGCGCCAGGGACATACAATGAGCAGTTCTTC,TRBJ2-1,NA,NA,TRBV6-2/TRBV6-3
CASRPSGATQETQYF,TGTGCCAGCAGGCCTAGCGGGGCGACACAAGAGACCCAGTACTTC,TRBJ2-5,TRBD2,few,TRBV12-3/TRBV12-4
CASSRGQGGSRDTQYF,TGTGCCAGCAGCCGGGGACAGGGAGGATCCAGAGATACGCAGTATTTT,TRBJ2-3,TRBD1,NA,TRBV6-2/TRBV6-3
CASSPPRSGGRADEQFF,TGTGCCAGCTCACCACCGCGGTCGGGCGGGAGGGCCGATGAGCAGTTCTTC,TRBJ2-1,TRBD2,NA,TRBV18
CASSLKSLGEKLFF,TGTGCCAGCAGTTTAAAATCCTTGGGTGAAAAACTGTTTTTT,TRBJ1-4,NA,many,TRBV12-3/TRBV12-4
CASSLTSGGGVEQFF,TGTGCCAGCAGCTTAACTAGCGGGGGTGGGGTTGAGCAGTTCTTC,TRBJ2-1,TRBD2,NA,TRBV7-3
CASSSVIWGGVGEQFF,TGTGCCAGCAGCTCCGTGATCTGGGGGGGTGTCGGTGAGCAGTTCTTC,TRBJ2-1,TRBD2,NA,TRBV7-6
CASSQDARTTQYF,TGTGCCAGCAGCCAAGACGCCCGGACGACCCAGTACTTC,TRBJ2-5,NA,NA,TRBV3-1
CASSLAGEGYNEQFF,TGCGCCAGCAGCTTGGCCGGGGAGGGATACAATGAGCAGTTCTTC,TRBJ2-1,TRBD2,many,TRBV5-1
CASSKGVSEQYF,TGTGCCAGCAGCAAAGGGGTTAGCGAGCAGTACTTC,TRBJ2-7,NA,few,TRBV7-2
CARRIERGEQFF,TGTGCCCGCCGGATTGAGCGGGGTGAGCAGTTCTTC,TRBJ2-1,TRBD2,NA,TRBV2
CASKYGWEYNQPQHF,TGTGCCAGTAAATATGGTTGGGAATACAATCAGCCCCAGCATTTT,TRBJ1-5,NA,few,TRBV19
CASSPRVSPGRTDTQYF,TGTGCCAGCAGCCCGAGGGTTTCCCCAGGAAGGACAGATACGCAGTATTTT,TRBJ2-3,NA,NA,TRBV7-9
CSARELGQGSYEQYF,TGCAGTGCTAGGGAGTTGGGACAGGGATCCTACGAGCAGTACTTC,TRBJ2-7,TRBD1,few,TRBV20-1
CASSLAGGLYNEQFF,TGTGCCAGCAGCTTAGCGGGGGGGCTTTACAATGAGCAGTTCTTC,TRBJ2-1,NA,many,TRBV7-2
CAWSPGGWEQFF,TGTGCCTGGAGTCCGGGGGGGTGGGAGCAGTTCTTC,TRBJ2-1,TRBD2,NA,TRBV30
CASSFGGSGHEQFF,TGTGCCAGCAGCTTTGGGGGTTCGGGTCATGAGCAGTTCTTC,TRBJ2-1,NA,NA,TRBV7-9
CASSWTSGGFSTDTQYF,TGTGCCAGCAGTTGGACTAGCGGGGGTTTTAGCACAGATACGCAGTATTTT,TRBJ2-3,TRBD2,NA,TRBV2
CASSEIYSPLHF,TGTGCCAGCAGTGAAATCTATTCACCCCTCCACTTT,TRBJ1-6,NA,few,TRBV25-1
CASSQFAGQTYNEQFF,TGTGCCAGCAGCCAATTTGCCGGGCAGACTTACAATGAGCAGTTCTTC,TRBJ2-1,NA,few,TRBV4-2
CASSYGTGGQGEQFF,TGTGCCAGCAGTTACGGGACAGGTGGGCAGGGTGAGCAGTTCTTC,TRBJ2-1,TRBD1,NA,TRBV6-2/TRBV6-3
CASSQDFSPLGRGEQYF,TGCGCCAGCAGCCAAGATTTTTCGCCCCTTGGGCGAGGCGAGCAGTACTTC,TRBJ2-7,NA,few,TRBV4-3
CSARGFGGLQGAGKNTEAFF,TGCAGTGCTAGAGGTTTTGGGGGTTTACAGGGGGCTGGGAAGAACACTGAAGCTTTCTTT,TRBJ1-1,TRBD1,few,TRBV20-1
CAITQGLADNEQFF,TGTGCCATCACCCAGGGACTAGCGGACAATGAGCAGTTCTTC,TRBJ2-1,TRBD2,few,TRBV10-3
CSAGTGNTGELFF,TGCAGTGCCGGGACGGGGAACACCGGGGAGCTGTTTTTT,TRBJ2-2,NA,many,TRBV20-1
CASSLHRETNEKLFF,TGTGCCAGCAGCTTACACCGGGAGACTAATGAAAAACTGTTTTTT,TRBJ1-4,NA,few,TRBV7-6
CASSLAYMSGGQFF,TGTGCCAGCAGCTTAGCGTATATGAGCGGGGGTCAGTTCTTC,TRBJ2-1,TRBD2,NA,TRBV7-2
CASSLAWRQETQYF,TGTGCCAGCAGCTTAGCATGGCGCCAAGAGACCCAGTACTTC,TRBJ2-5,NA,NA,TRBV7-9
CASSSRDTGAYEQYF,TGCGCCAGCAGCTCCCGGGACACTGGGGCTTACGAGCAGTACTTC,TRBJ2-7,NA,NA,TRBV5-1
CSGGVGNTIYF,TGCAGCGGGGGCGTCGGAAACACCATATATTTT,TRBJ1-3,NA,NA,TRBV29-1
CASSQEWAPRDSHYEQYF,TGCGCCAGCAGCCAAGAGTGGGCTCCGAGGGACAGCCACTACGAGCAGTACTTC,TRBJ2-7,TRBD1,many,TRBV4-3
CSAGLAGAHTQYF,TGCAGTGCGGGACTAGCGGGGGCCCATACGCAGTATTTT,TRBJ2-3,TRBD2,NA,TRBV20-1
CSAIREGANQPQHF,TGCAGTGCTATACGGGAGGGGGCCAATCAGCCCCAGCATTTT,TRBJ1-5,TRBD1,NA,TRBV20-1
CASSWELAGDTQYF,TGTGCCAGCAGTTGGGAACTAGCGGGAGATACGCAGTATTTT,TRBJ2-3,TRBD2,many,TRBV6-5
CASSSPRGQGHETQYF,TGTGCCAGCAGCTCGCCTCGGGGACAAGGGCACGAGACCCAGTACTTC,TRBJ2-5,NA,NA,TRBV7-9
CASAPRVNNEQFF,TGTGCTAGTGCCCCGAGGGTAAACAATGAGCAGTTCTTC,TRBJ2-1,NA,NA,TRBV12-5
CASSPGAGAGTDTQYF,TGTGCCAGCAGCCCAGGAGCGGGAGCGGGCACAGATACGCAGTATTTT,TRBJ2-3,TRBD2,many,TRBV7-9
CAIRVDSYEQYF,TGTGCCATCAGGGTGGACAGCTACGAGCAGTACTTC,TRBJ2-7,NA,NA,TRBV10-3
CASSPVLAGVPHEQYF,TGCGCCAGCAGCCCTGTTCTAGCGGGAGTTCCCCACGAGCAGTACTTC,TRBJ2-7,TRBD2,few,TRBV5-1
CAISPGQGAGGTNEKLFF,TGTGCCATCAGTCCGGGACAGGGAGCCGGGGGCACTAATGAAAAACTGTTTTTT,TRBJ1-4,TRBD1,few,TRBV10-3
CASSLTGASPYEQYF,TGCGCCAGCAGCTTAACAGGGGCCAGCCCCTACGAGCAGTACTTC,TRBJ2-7,TRBD1,NA,TRBV5-1
CASSFVGSGELFF,TGTGCCAGCAGCTTCGTGGGTTCCGGGGAGCTGTTTTTT,TRBJ2-2,NA,few,TRBV7-2
CASSFSGGAADTQYF,TGTGCCAGCAGTTTCAGCGGGGGGGCCGCAGATACGCAGTATTTT,TRBJ2-3,TRBD2,few,TRBV12-3/TRBV12-4
CSAVSQLRDWKFF,TGCAGTGCTGTCAGTCAGTTACGGGACTGGAAGTTCTTC,TRBJ2-1,NA,NA,TRBV20-1
CSALDRKKYEKLFF,TGCAGTGCGCTCGACAGGAAAAAGTATGAAAAACTGTTTTTT,TRBJ1-4,NA,NA,TRBV20-1
CAISGGTSAETQYF,TGTGCCATCAGTGGCGGAACTAGCGCGGAGACCCAGTACTTC,TRBJ2-5,TRBD2,many,TRBV10-3
CAISESLEETQYF,TGTGCCATCAGTGAGTCCCTTGAAGAGACCCAGTACTTC,TRBJ2-5,NA,few,TRBV10-3
CASSRDKISDTQYF,TGCGCCAGCAGCCGGGACAAAATATCAGATACGCAGTATTTT,TRBJ2-3,NA,NA,TRBV5-1
CASRQGFSYNEQFF,TGTGCCAGCAGGCAGGGTTTTTCCTACAATGAGCAGTTCTTC,TRBJ2-1,NA,few,TRBV6-1
CASSSREQVYEQYF,TGTGCCAGCAGTTCCCGGGAACAGGTTTACGAGCAGTACTTC,TRBJ2-7,NA,NA,TRBV28
CASSHRTSGISTDTQYF,TGCGCCAGCAGCCACAGGACTAGCGGGATTAGCACAGATACGCAGTATTTT,TRBJ2-3,TRBD2,NA,TRBV5-1
CSAIISNQPQHF,TGCAGTGCTATCATTAGCAATCAGCCCCAGCATTTT,TRBJ1-5,NA,NA,TRBV20-1
CATSREGLAGSAQYF,TGTGCCACCAGCAGAGAGGGACTAGCGGGGAGCGCCCAGTACTTC,TRBJ2-5,TRBD2,NA,TRBV15